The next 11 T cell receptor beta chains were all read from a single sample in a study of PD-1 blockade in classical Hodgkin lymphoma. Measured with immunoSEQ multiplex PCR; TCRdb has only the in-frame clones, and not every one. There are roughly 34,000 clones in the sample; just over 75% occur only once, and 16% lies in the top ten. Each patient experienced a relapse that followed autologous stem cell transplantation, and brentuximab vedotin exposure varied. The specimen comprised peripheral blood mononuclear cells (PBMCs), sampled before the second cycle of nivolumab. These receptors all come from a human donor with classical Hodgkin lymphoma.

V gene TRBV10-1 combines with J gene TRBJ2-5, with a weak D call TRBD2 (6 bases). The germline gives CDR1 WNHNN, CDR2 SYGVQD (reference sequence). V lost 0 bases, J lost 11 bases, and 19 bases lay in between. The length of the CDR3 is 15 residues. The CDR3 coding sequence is TGCGCCAGCAGTGAGTCGGAGTCCGCGGGGCCGGGGCAGTACTTC. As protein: CASSESESAGPGQYF.

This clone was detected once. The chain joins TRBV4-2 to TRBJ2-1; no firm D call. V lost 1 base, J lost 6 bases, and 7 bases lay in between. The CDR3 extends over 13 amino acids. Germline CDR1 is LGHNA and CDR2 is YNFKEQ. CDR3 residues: CASSQGQTNEQFF. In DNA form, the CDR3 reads TGTGCCAGCAGCCAAGGGCAGACCAATGAGCAGTTCTTC.

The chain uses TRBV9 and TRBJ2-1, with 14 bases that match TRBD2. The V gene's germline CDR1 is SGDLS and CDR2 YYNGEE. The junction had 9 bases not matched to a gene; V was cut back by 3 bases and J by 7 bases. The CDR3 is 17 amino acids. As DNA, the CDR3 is TGTGCCAGCAGCGCCTTCGGGACTAGCGGGGGCAGGAATGAGCAGTTCTTC. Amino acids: CASSAFGTSGGRNEQFF.

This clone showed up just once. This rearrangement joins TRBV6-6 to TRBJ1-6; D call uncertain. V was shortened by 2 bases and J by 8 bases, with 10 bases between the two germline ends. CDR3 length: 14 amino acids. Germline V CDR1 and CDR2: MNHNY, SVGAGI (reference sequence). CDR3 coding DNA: TGTGCCAGCAGTTACAGGGTCGGGGATTCACCCCTCCACTTT. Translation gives CASSYRVGDSPLHF.

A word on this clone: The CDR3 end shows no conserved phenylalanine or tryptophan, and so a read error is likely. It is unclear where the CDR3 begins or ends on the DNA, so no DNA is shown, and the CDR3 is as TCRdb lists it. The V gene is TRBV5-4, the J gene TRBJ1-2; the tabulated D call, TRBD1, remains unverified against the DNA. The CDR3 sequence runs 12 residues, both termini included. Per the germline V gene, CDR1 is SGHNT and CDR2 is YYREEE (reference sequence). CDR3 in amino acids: CASSLATGPQHL.

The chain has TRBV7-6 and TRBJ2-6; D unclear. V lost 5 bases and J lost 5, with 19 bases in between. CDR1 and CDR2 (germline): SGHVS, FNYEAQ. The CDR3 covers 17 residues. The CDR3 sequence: CASSGLDSQSRANVLTF. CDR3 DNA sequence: TGTGCCAGCAGCGGTTTAGACTCACAAAGTCGGGCCAACGTCCTGACTTTC.

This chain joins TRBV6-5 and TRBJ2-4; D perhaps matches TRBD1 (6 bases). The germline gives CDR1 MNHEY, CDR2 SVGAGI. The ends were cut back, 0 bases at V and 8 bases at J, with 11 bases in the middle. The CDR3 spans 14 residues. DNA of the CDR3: TGTGCCAGCAGTTACTCGGCAGGGGTTCACATTCAGTACTTC. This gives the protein CASSYSAGVHIQYF.

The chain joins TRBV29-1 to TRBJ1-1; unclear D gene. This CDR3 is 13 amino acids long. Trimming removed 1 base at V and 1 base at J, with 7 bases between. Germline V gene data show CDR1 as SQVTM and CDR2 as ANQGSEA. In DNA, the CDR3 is TGCAGCGTTGAAGGAGGAGAGAACACTGAAGCTTTCTTT. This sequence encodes CSVEGGENTEAFF.

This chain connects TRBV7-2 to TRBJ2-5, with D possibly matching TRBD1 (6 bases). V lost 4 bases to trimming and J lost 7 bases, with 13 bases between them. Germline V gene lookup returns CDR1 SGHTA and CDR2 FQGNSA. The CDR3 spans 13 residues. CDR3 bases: TGTGCCAGCAGCTCAGAAAGAGGGGGGACCCAGTACTTC. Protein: CASSSERGGTQYF.

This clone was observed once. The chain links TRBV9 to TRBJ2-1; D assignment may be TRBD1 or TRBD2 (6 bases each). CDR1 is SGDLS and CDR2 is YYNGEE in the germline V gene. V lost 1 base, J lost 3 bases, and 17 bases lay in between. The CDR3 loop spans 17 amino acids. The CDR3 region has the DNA TGTGCCAGCAGCGTATCCGGAGGGGGATCTCGCTACAATGAGCAGTTCTTC. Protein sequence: CASSVSGGGSRYNEQFF.

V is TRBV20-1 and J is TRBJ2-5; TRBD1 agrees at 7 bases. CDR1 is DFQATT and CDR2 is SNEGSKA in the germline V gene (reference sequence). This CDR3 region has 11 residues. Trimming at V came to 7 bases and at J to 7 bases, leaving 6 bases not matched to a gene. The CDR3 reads CSGGTVGTQYF. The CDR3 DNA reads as TGCAGTGGGGGGACAGTTGGGACCCAGTACTTC.